One and the same sample provided the 30 T cell receptor beta chains below, sequenced in a study of blood T cell repertoires in COVID-19. TCRdb's table, derived via immunoSEQ multiplex PCR, lists solely in-frame clones and lacks some. The table lists 19,000 or so clones, 83% of them singletons. The sequencing sample was made of peripheral blood. The receptors were sampled from a human donor in a cohort sampled during active COVID-19.

V gene TRBV6-2 or TRBV6-3 combines with J gene TRBJ2-5; D perhaps matches TRBD2 (6 bases). Per germline, CDR1 MNHEY and CDR2 SVGEGT. V was pared by 4 bases and J by 2 bases, with 11 bases between. This CDR3 has 14 residues. The CDR3 coding sequence is TGTGCCAGCAGTTTGGGACTGCGACAAGAGACCCAGTACTTC. Amino acid sequence: CASSLGLRQETQYF.

The chain uses TRBV9 and TRBJ1-6, with a weak D call TRBD1 (6 bases). Germline V gene sequence: CDR1 SGDLS, CDR2 YYNGEE. The CDR3 covers 18 residues. The V end lost 4 bases, the J end lost 0 bases, and 17 bases lay between the germline ends. For the CDR3, the DNA is TGTGCCAGCAGCCCCTGGGGGCAGCCCGGCTCCTATAATTCACCCCTCCACTTT. Translating gives CASSPWGQPGSYNSPLHF.

V and J are TRBV6-5 and TRBJ2-2; 11 bases are a match to TRBD1. This CDR3 region has 15 residues. Germline CDR1 reads MNHEY; CDR2 reads SVGAGI. Germline trimming cut 7 bases from V and 6 bases from J; bases unmatched to any gene: 7. The CDR3 sequence: CASMPGTGGPGELFF. The CDR3 DNA is TGTGCCAGCATGCCCGGGACAGGGGGGCCCGGGGAGCTGTTTTTT.

The chain links TRBV6-5 to TRBJ1-5; D ambiguous. Germline-derived CDR1 and CDR2 are MNHEY and SVGAGI. The CDR3 has 13 amino acids. V dropped 2 bases and J dropped 4 bases, with 6 bases sitting between them. The CDR3 DNA follows: TGTGCCAGCAGTTACCTCCCTAATCAGCCCCAGCATTTT. Its protein product is CASSYLPNQPQHF.

CDR3 nucleotide sequence: TGTGCCAGCAGATATTCACAGGGGTCGCGCACTGAAGCTTTCTTT. It specifies CASRYSQGSRTEAFF. The chain links TRBV11-2 to TRBJ1-1; TRBD1 agrees at 7 bases. This CDR3 has 15 residues. Unmatched junction bases numbered 11, after V lost 6 bases and J lost 4 bases. Germline CDR1 is SGHAT and CDR2 is FQNNGV.

The rearrangement links TRBV19 to TRBJ1-1, with D unresolved. The germline gives CDR1 LNHDA, CDR2 SQIVND (reference sequence). CDR3 length equals 15 residues. Trimming left V 5 bases short and J 5 bases short, with 18 bases between. This CDR3 reads CASSRSHIEGTEAFF. Written as DNA, the CDR3 is TGTGCCAGTAGTCGATCCCATATTGAGGGAACTGAAGCTTTCTTT. The variable domain in full, completed from reference TRBV19 and TRBJ1-1, reads DGGITQSPKYLFRKEGQNVTLSCEQNLNHDAMYWYRQDPGQGLRLIYYSQIVNDFQKGDIAEGYSVSREKKESFPLTVTSAQKNPTAFYLCASSRSHIEGTEAFFGQGTRLTVV.

This clone appeared a few times. V and J are TRBV11-2 and TRBJ1-2; 8 nucleotides line up with TRBD1. The junction had 5 bases not matched to a gene; V was cut back by 5 bases and J by 3 bases. Germline V CDR1 and CDR2: SGHAT, FQNNGV. The CDR3 spans 14 residues. CDR3 loop: CASSTLTGDYGYTF. As DNA, the CDR3 is TGTGCCAGCAGCACGTTGACAGGGGACTATGGCTACACCTTC.

The chain has TRBV19 and TRBJ1-2; TRBD1 is a possible D gene (6 bases). This CDR3 has 14 amino acids. V dropped 1 base and J dropped 1 base, with 7 bases sitting between them. CDR1 is LNHDA, CDR2 SQIVND, per germline (reference sequence). CDR3 sequence (DNA): TGTGCCAGTAGTATAGTACAGGGTAACTATGGCTACACCTTC. Translated: CASSIVQGNYGYTF.

This clone is medium-sized by share. This chain uses TRBV2 with TRBJ1-1; D not resolved. This CDR3 contains 13 residues. Germline CDR1 SNHLY, CDR2 FYNNEI. V dropped 4 bases and J dropped 2 bases, with 8 bases sitting between them. CDR3 bases: TGTGCCAGCAGTGCTCGGGGTAACACTGAAGCTTTCTTT. This translates into CASSARGNTEAFF.

This chain joins TRBV19 and TRBJ1-2, with D unresolved. CDR1 LNHDA and CDR2 SQIVND come from the germline V gene (reference sequence). The germline V and J ends were trimmed by 6 bases and 7 bases, with 18 bases remaining between them. This CDR3 has 14 residues. This chain's CDR3 is CASRALGGGSGYTF. The CDR3, as DNA: TGTGCCAGTAGGGCCCTCGGAGGTGGGTCTGGCTACACCTTC.

This clone occurred a few times. The rearrangement uses TRBV28 and TRBJ1-6; 7 bases are shared with TRBD1. This CDR3 has 13 residues. Germline CDR1 is MDHEN and CDR2 is SYDVKM. With 7 bases clipped from V and 8 bases from J, the junction kept 5 bases outside the gene matches. CDR3 in amino acids: CASNRQGYSPLHF. CDR3 bases: TGTGCCAGCAACCGACAGGGTTATTCACCCCTCCACTTT. The variable domain in full, completed from reference TRBV28 and TRBJ1-6, reads DVKVTQSSRYLVKRTGEKVFLECVQDMDHENMFWYRQDPGLGLRLIYFSYDVKMKEKGDIPEGYSVSREKKERFSLILESASTNQTSMYLCASNRQGYSPLHFGNGTRLTVT.

This clone appeared a few times. In DNA form, the CDR3 reads TGTGCCAGCAAAAGGCAGGGTTTAGCTCAGCCCCAGCATTTT. Its translation: CASKRQGLAQPQHF. This chain uses TRBV2 with TRBJ1-5; the D gene is possibly TRBD1 (5 bases). V lost 7 bases, J lost 6 bases, and 16 bases lay in between. The CDR3 has 14 residues. The germline gives CDR1 SNHLY, CDR2 FYNNEI.

The gene calls are TRBV28 and TRBJ2-7, with no clear D. Germline CDR1 MDHEN, CDR2 SYDVKM. This CDR3 has 16 amino acids. Deletions cut 4 bases from V and 3 bases from J, with 19 bases between. As DNA, the CDR3 is TGTGCCAGCAGTTCGCCTCGGGTGGAAAGGTTCTACGAGCAGTACTTC. Its translation: CASSSPRVERFYEQYF.

The chain couples TRBV6-1 to TRBJ2-5; D is uncertain. V was trimmed by 2 bases and J by 2 bases, leaving 9 bases between them. The CDR3 covers 14 residues. Germline CDR1 reads MNHNS; CDR2 reads SASEGT. The CDR3 DNA follows: TGTGCCAGCAGTGAATCCGGCAGGCAAGAGACCCAGTACTTC. This gives the protein CASSESGRQETQYF.

V is TRBV5-8 and J is TRBJ1-5; D gene uncertain. Germline V gene lookup returns CDR1 SGHTS and CDR2 YDEGEE. The length of the CDR3 is 19 residues. The germline V and J ends were trimmed by 1 base and 0 bases, with 20 bases remaining between them. The CDR3 coding sequence is TGTGCCAGCAGCTTGATGGTACAGAGCTACAGATATAGCAATCAGCCCCAGCATTTT. Its protein is CASSLMVQSYRYSNQPQHF.

This clone appeared a single time. This rearrangement joins TRBV2 to TRBJ1-6, with D perhaps matching TRBD1 (6 bases). Deletions cut 7 bases from V and 9 bases from J, with 22 bases between. The germline V gene has CDR1 SNHLY and CDR2 FYNNEI. CDR3 size: 16 residues. In DNA form, the CDR3 reads TGTGCCAGCAAGCCCCGGGACAACGGACCCACTTCACCCCTCCACTTT. It specifies CASKPRDNGPTSPLHF.

The rearrangement links TRBV5-4 to TRBJ1-2, with 7 bases fitting TRBD1. The CDR3 loop spans 13 amino acids. Germline V gene lookup returns CDR1 SGHNT and CDR2 YYREEE (reference sequence). The trim removed 1 base at V and 4 bases at J, leaving 1 base unmatched. This CDR3 is CASSLNRGYGYTF. In DNA, the CDR3 is TGTGCCAGCAGCTTGAACAGGGGCTATGGCTACACCTTC.

The CDR3: CSASVWGENTEAFF. The DNA of the CDR3 is TGCAGCGCCTCGGTGTGGGGGGAGAACACTGAAGCTTTCTTT. The rearrangement links TRBV29-1 to TRBJ1-1, with D tentatively TRBD1 (5 bases). V was pared by 7 bases and J by 1 base, with 16 bases between. The CDR3 sequence is 14 residues long. The V gene's germline CDR1 is SQVTM and CDR2 ANQGSEA.

This clone was recorded a few times. This rearrangement joins TRBV19 to TRBJ1-1; a possible D gene is TRBD1 (6 bases). The germline V gene has CDR1 LNHDA and CDR2 SQIVND (reference sequence). With 11 bases removed from V and 10 bases from J, the gap between germline ends came to 20 bases. The CDR3 runs 12 residues. DNA for the CDR3: TGTGCCGCCCACGGGAACATGGGGGCAGCTTTCTTT. It codes for CAAHGNMGAAFF.

This clone occurred once. The chain carries TRBV5-5 and TRBJ1-2; 9 bases map to TRBD1. The V gene's germline CDR1 is SGHKS and CDR2 YYEKEE (reference sequence). The CDR3 length is 14 residues. Losses at the gene ends were 0 bases for V and 8 bases for J; bases not matched to a gene: 5. In DNA form, the CDR3 reads TGTGCCAGCAGCTTGGACAGGGGGCTTGGAGGCTACACCTTC. This gives the protein CASSLDRGLGGYTF. The full variable domain, rest sourced from reference TRBV5-5 and TRBJ1-2, is DAGVTQSPTHLIKTRGQQVTLRCSPISGHKSVSWYQQVLGQGPQFIFQYYEKEERGRGNFPDRFSARQFPNYSSELNVNALLLGDSALYLCASSLDRGLGGYTFGSGTRLTVV.

The chain joins TRBV19 to TRBJ2-5; D perhaps matches TRBD2 (5 bases). This CDR3 is built from 13 residues. Germline V gene lookup returns CDR1 LNHDA and CDR2 SQIVND (reference sequence). Trimming stripped 4 bases from V and 5 bases from J, with 11 bases between. The CDR3 sequence is CASSTGYWETQYF. DNA for the CDR3: TGTGCCAGTAGTACGGGGTATTGGGAGACCCAGTACTTC.

This chain links TRBV6-2 or TRBV6-3 with TRBJ1-1; weak D call: TRBD1 (6 bases). Germline V gives CDR1 MNHEY, CDR2 SVGEGT. The CDR3 contains 15 residues. V dropped 0 bases and J dropped 6 bases, with 14 bases sitting between them. Here the CDR3 DNA reads TGTGCCAGCAGTTACTCACCGGGACACTTACCTGAAGCTTTCTTT. Translation: CASSYSPGHLPEAFF.

The rearrangement uses TRBV20-1 and TRBJ1-1; D remains ambiguous. This CDR3 has 13 amino acids. V lost 3 bases, J lost 0 bases, and 8 bases lay in between. Germline-derived CDR1 and CDR2 are DFQATT and SNEGSKA (reference sequence). The CDR3 loop is CSASGSLNTEAFF. CDR3 nucleotide sequence: TGCAGTGCTAGTGGAAGCCTGAACACTGAAGCTTTCTTT.

The table lists this clone with a count of one. The rearrangement uses TRBV18 and TRBJ2-7, with 11 bases matching TRBD2. J gave up 3 bases and V 3 bases, and 4 bases lay outside the gene matches. The CDR3 sequence is 15 residues long. Germline values: CDR1 KGHSH, CDR2 LQKENI. In DNA, the CDR3 is TGTGCCAGCTCACCCACTAGCGGGGGCAGCTACGAGCAGTACTTC. This encodes CASSPTSGGSYEQYF.

The chain links TRBV29-1 to TRBJ1-2; the D is unclear. Germline values: CDR1 SQVTM, CDR2 ANQGSEA. The CDR3 extends over 14 amino acids. The ends were cut back, 3 bases at V and 4 bases at J, with 15 bases in the middle. The CDR3: CSVEELGGSYGYTF. Written as DNA, the CDR3 is TGCAGCGTTGAGGAGCTGGGTGGGAGCTATGGCTACACCTTC. Supplemented by reference TRBV29-1 and TRBJ1-2, the full variable domain reads SAVISQKPSRDICQRGTSLTIQCQVDSQVTMMFWYRQQPGQSLTLIATANQGSEATYESGFVIDKFPISRPNLTFSTLTVSNMSPEDSSIYLCSVEELGGSYGYTFGSGTRLTVV.

The CDR3 spells CAISDRGMSNYGYTF. In DNA, the CDR3 is TGTGCCATCAGCGACAGGGGAATGAGTAACTATGGCTACACCTTC. The chain is built from TRBV10-3 and TRBJ1-2; 8 bases are a match to TRBD1. The CDR3 loop spans 15 amino acids. V lost 6 bases to trimming and J lost 1 base; unmatched junction nucleotides: 7. Germline V gene lookup returns CDR1 ENHRY and CDR2 SYGVKD.

The gene calls are TRBV27 and TRBJ2-6, with a tentative D call TRBD1 (5 bases). Germline assignment: CDR1 MNHEY and CDR2 SMNVEV (reference sequence). CDR3 length: 17 amino acids. V shed 1 base and J shed 0 bases, with 10 bases lying between them. The CDR3 DNA reads as TGTGCCAGCAGTTTATGGGGCAGATCCTCTGGGGCCAACGTCCTGACTTTC. Protein: CASSLWGRSSGANVLTF.

The rearrangement joins TRBV24-1 to TRBJ2-3, with D unclear. Germline V gives CDR1 KGHDR, CDR2 SFDVKD. The CDR3 runs to 14 residues. Trimming pared 6 bases from V and 2 bases from J, leaving 11 bases between. This CDR3 reads CATSSGPPTDTQYF. CDR3 coding DNA: TGTGCCACCAGTAGTGGGCCTCCCACAGATACGCAGTATTTT.

The gene calls are TRBV6-5 and TRBJ1-2, with 7 bases matching TRBD1. CDR1 and CDR2 from the germline V gene are MNHEY and SVGAGI. This CDR3 comprises 12 residues. The V and J ends lost 5 bases and 6 bases, in that order; junction bases with no gene match: 3. The CDR3 DNA reads TGTGCCAGCAGTAAGGACAGGAATGGCTACACCTTC. Protein product: CASSKDRNGYTF.

The chain combines TRBV9 with TRBJ2-5, with 7 bases that match TRBD1. In germline, CDR1 is SGDLS, CDR2 YYNGEE. The V and J ends lost 4 bases and 5 bases, in that order; junction bases with no gene match: 8. The CDR3 loop spans 14 amino acids. The DNA of the CDR3 is TGTGCCAGCAGCAAGACAGGGTTGGAGGAGACCCAGTACTTC. Protein sequence: CASSKTGLEETQYF.